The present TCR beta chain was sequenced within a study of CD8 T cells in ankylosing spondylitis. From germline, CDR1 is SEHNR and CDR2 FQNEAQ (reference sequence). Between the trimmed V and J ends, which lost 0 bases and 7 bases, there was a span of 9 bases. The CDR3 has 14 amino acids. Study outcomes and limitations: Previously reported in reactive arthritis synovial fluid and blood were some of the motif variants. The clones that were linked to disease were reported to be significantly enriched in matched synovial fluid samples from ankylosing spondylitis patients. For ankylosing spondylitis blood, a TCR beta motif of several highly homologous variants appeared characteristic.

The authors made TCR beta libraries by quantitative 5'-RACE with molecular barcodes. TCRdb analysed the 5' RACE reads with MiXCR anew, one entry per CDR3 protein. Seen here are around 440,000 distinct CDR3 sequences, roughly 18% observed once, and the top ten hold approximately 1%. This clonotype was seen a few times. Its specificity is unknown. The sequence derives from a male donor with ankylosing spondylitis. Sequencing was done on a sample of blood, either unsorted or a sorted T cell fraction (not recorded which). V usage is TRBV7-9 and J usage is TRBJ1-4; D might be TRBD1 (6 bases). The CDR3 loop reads CASSLAQGGEKLFF. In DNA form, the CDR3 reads TGTGCCAGCAGCTTAGCACAGGGCGGTGAAAAACTGTTTTTT.